This entry features one TCR beta chain sequence. The V gene's germline CDR1 is MNHEY and CDR2 SVGEGT. CDR3 length equals 14 residues. V was clipped by 5 bases and J by 6 bases; unmatched bases: 6. The data stem from a study of blood T cell repertoires in COVID-19. Here immunoSEQ multiplex PCR was the method, and the copy in TCRdb shows in-frame clones only, minus some. The data show 120,000 or so clones, with 55% to 70% seen just once and 2% to 2.5% held by the top ten. This chain uses TRBV6-2 or TRBV6-3 with TRBJ2-4; 8 bases are a match to TRBD1. This receptor was taken from a woman between 65 and 79 years old with acute or convalescent COVID-19. The sequenced material came from peripheral blood. The CDR3 DNA sequence: TGTGCCAGCAGTCGTATGGACAGGGTAAACATTCAGTACTTC. It codes for CASSRMDRVNIQYF.